A single sample is the source of the 20 T cell receptor beta chains below, sequenced in a study of blood T cell repertoires in COVID-19. Method: immunoSEQ multiplex PCR; TCRdb's copy keeps in-frame clones and lacks some. The sample holds approximately 240,000 clones, more than 60% seen once. The sequenced material came from peripheral blood. These receptors were taken from a woman aged 35 to 49 with active or convalescent COVID-19.

The chain joins TRBV5-6 to TRBJ2-5, with 11 bases matching TRBD2. This CDR3 contains 15 residues. CDR1 and CDR2 from the germline V gene are SGHDT and YYEEEE. V trimming: 4 bases; J trimming: 3 bases; junction bases outside the gene matches: 5. CDR3 sequence (DNA): TGTGCCAGCAGCCCACTAGCGGGGGCGGAAGAGACCCAGTACTTC. This translates into CASSPLAGAEETQYF. Combining the CDR3 with reference TRBV5-6 and TRBJ2-5 gives the whole variable domain DAGVTQSPTHLIKTRGQQVTLRCSPKSGHDTVSWYQQALGQGPQFIFQYYEEEERQRGNFPDRFSGHQFPNYSSELNVNALLLGDSALYLCASSPLAGAEETQYFGPGTRLLVL.

This clone was seen a few times. The chain combines TRBV7-9 with TRBJ1-5, with a weak D call TRBD1 (5 bases). Between the trimmed V and J ends, which lost 6 bases and 0 bases, there was a span of 18 bases. Germline V CDR1 and CDR2: SEHNR, FQNEAQ (reference sequence). The CDR3 contains 17 residues. CDR3 region: CASSTSWGDYSNQPQHF. The CDR3 region has the DNA TGTGCCAGCAGTACCTCCTGGGGGGATTATAGCAATCAGCCCCAGCATTTT.

This chain links TRBV18 with TRBJ2-5, with 9 bases aligning to TRBD1. CDR3 length: 19 amino acids. Germline CDR1 and CDR2: KGHSH and LQKENI. J was trimmed by 5 bases and V by 2 bases; bases with no gene match: 18. CDR3: CASSPARDRVLSQRETQYF. As DNA, the CDR3 is TGTGCCAGCTCACCAGCCCGGGACAGGGTTCTTTCACAGCGGGAGACCCAGTACTTC.

The chain has TRBV5-1 and TRBJ2-7, with 7 bases identical to TRBD1. The CDR3 is 14 residues long. Per germline, CDR1 SGHRS and CDR2 YFSETQ. Trimming took 0 bases from V and 2 from J; bases not matched to a gene: 2. CDR3 amino acids: CASSLGQGPYEQYF. The CDR3 DNA reads TGCGCCAGCAGCTTGGGACAGGGCCCCTACGAGCAGTACTTC.

CDR3 loop: CSAIPGGIRFF. The DNA of the CDR3 is TGCAGTGCCATCCCAGGGGGCATAAGGTTCTTT. The chain links TRBV20-1 to TRBJ1-1; 8 bases line up with TRBD1. The CDR3 is made up of 11 amino acids. Trimming took 6 bases from V and 14 from J; bases not matched to a gene: 11. Germline V gene data show CDR1 as DFQATT and CDR2 as SNEGSKA (reference sequence).

The J gene is TRBJ1-6, the V gene TRBV6-1; D unclear. Trimming shortened V by 3 bases and J by 4 bases, and 13 bases separated the two germline ends. CDR3 length equals 16 residues. Germline V gene data show CDR1 as MNHNS and CDR2 as SASEGT. In DNA, the CDR3 is TGTGCCAGCAGTGAGAGCGGGGTGGGTTATAATTCACCCCTCCACTTT. This translates into CASSESGVGYNSPLHF.

This chain joins TRBV5-8 and TRBJ1-2; 7 nucleotides line up with TRBD1. The junction had 5 bases not matched to a gene; V was cut back by 5 bases and J by 4 bases. The CDR3 loop spans 13 amino acids. Germline CDR1 SGHTS, CDR2 YDEGEE. CDR3 residues: CASSKTGPYGYTF. Here the CDR3 DNA reads TGTGCCAGCAGTAAGACAGGGCCCTATGGCTACACCTTC.

As to this clone: The junction differs from germline at one of its ends, possibly a read error. The chain is built from TRBV7-7 and TRBJ2-3; 10 bases align to TRBD2. Germline CDR1 SSHAT, CDR2 FNYEAQ (reference sequence). The CDR3 spans 15 residues. In DNA form, the CDR3 reads TGTGCTAGCAGCCGGACTAGCGGTGACACAGATACGCAGTATTTT. Amino acid sequence: CASSRTSGDTDTQYF.

The V call is TRBV5-4, the J call TRBJ2-3, with 11 bases matching TRBD2. This CDR3 comprises 17 residues. The trim removed 4 bases at V and 1 base at J, leaving 8 bases unmatched. The germline CDR1 and CDR2 sequences are SGHNT and YYREEE (reference sequence). The CDR3 DNA sequence: TGTGCCAGCAGCGCTAAGACTAGCGGGGAACGCACAGATACGCAGTATTTT. This sequence encodes CASSAKTSGERTDTQYF.

This clone turned up a few times. V usage is TRBV6-6 and J usage is TRBJ2-3, with 7 bases aligning to TRBD1. Trimming cost V 5 bases and J 1 base; bases outside gene matches: 6. This CDR3 contains 15 residues. Per germline, CDR1 MNHNY and CDR2 SVGAGI (reference sequence). CDR3 bases: TGTGCCAGCAGTGACTGGGACAGAGGCACAGATACGCAGTATTTT. Protein: CASSDWDRGTDTQYF.

This clone showed up just once. This chain joins TRBV5-4 and TRBJ2-3; 10 nucleotides line up with TRBD2. The CDR3 is made up of 15 amino acids. The V and J ends lost 4 bases and 1 base, in that order; junction bases with no gene match: 3. The germline V gene encodes CDR1 SGHNT and CDR2 YYREEE (reference sequence). This chain's CDR3 is CASSPAGGGTDTQYF. In DNA form, the CDR3 reads TGTGCCAGCAGCCCAGCGGGGGGGGGCACAGATACGCAGTATTTT.

The genes are TRBV6-4 and TRBJ2-5, with TRBD2 matching 8 bases. Germline V gives CDR1 MRHNA, CDR2 SNTAGT. Trimming cost V 2 bases and J 2 bases; bases outside gene matches: 7. CDR3 length equals 16 residues. The CDR3 here is CASSDVSSGVQETQYF. CDR3 DNA: TGTGCCAGCAGTGACGTTAGTAGCGGGGTTCAAGAGACCCAGTACTTC.

J is TRBJ1-1 and V is TRBV11-2; 7 nucleotides line up with TRBD1. After removal of 5 bases from V and 5 bases from J, the junction contained 8 bases not matched to a gene. The CDR3 is 14 residues long. Germline CDR1 SGHAT, CDR2 FQNNGV. CDR3 bases: TGTGCCAGCAGCCCCGACAGGGTTCGGACTGAAGCTTTCTTT. It is translated as CASSPDRVRTEAFF.

In this sample, this clone turned up a few times. The V call is TRBV9, the J call TRBJ1-3; perhaps TRBD1 as D (5 bases). CDR3 size: 18 residues. Trimming stripped 4 bases from V and 0 bases from J, with 20 bases between. Germline lookup yields CDR1 SGDLS and CDR2 YYNGEE. The CDR3 DNA is TGTGCCAGCAGCCCACCATGGATCAGGGTTAACTCTGGAAACACCATATATTTT. It codes for CASSPPWIRVNSGNTIYF.

The chain is built from TRBV19 and TRBJ2-2; a weak D match, TRBD2 (5 bases). V lost 0 bases, J lost 7 bases, and 6 bases lay in between. The germline gives CDR1 LNHDA, CDR2 SQIVND (reference sequence). The CDR3 contains 13 residues. CDR3 sequence reads: CASSIDAGGELFF. The DNA for the CDR3 is TGTGCCAGTAGTATAGATGCGGGCGGGGAGCTGTTTTTT.

Only a few counts were recorded for this clone. The chain links TRBV2 to TRBJ1-5; 9 nucleotides align to TRBD1. Germline assignment: CDR1 SNHLY and CDR2 FYNNEI. This CDR3 region has 16 residues. The trim removed 11 bases at V and 1 base at J, leaving 12 bases unmatched. This chain's CDR3 is CAPVGTGFDSNQPQHF. In DNA form, the CDR3 reads TGTGCCCCTGTGGGGACAGGGTTTGACAGCAATCAGCCCCAGCATTTT.

This sequence joins TRBV5-1 and TRBJ1-1; 9 nucleotides match TRBD1. The V and J ends lost 1 base and 5 bases, in that order; junction bases with no gene match: 15. Germline CDR1 and CDR2: SGHRS and YFSETQ. This CDR3 is built from 18 residues. In DNA form, the CDR3 reads TGCGCCAGCAGCTTGTGGGTATACAGGGGGCCCACTAGAACTGAAGCTTTCTTT. It is translated as CASSLWVYRGPTRTEAFF.

Only a few counts were recorded for this clone. This chain connects TRBV5-6 to TRBJ2-6; possible D gene TRBD1, 6 bases. Trimming pared 4 bases from V and 4 bases from J, leaving 12 bases between. The CDR3 covers 15 residues. Germline V gives CDR1 SGHDT, CDR2 YYEEEE. CDR3 DNA sequence: TGTGCCAGCAGCAAAACAGGGTCGGGGGCCAACGTCCTGACTTTC. Amino acid sequence: CASSKTGSGANVLTF.

This clone was counted a single time. This chain links TRBV18 with TRBJ1-1, with D possibly TRBD1 on 5 matching bases. Trimming removed 4 bases from V and 1 base from J, with 13 bases in between. Looked up from germline, CDR1 is KGHSH and CDR2 is LQKENI. CDR3 size: 15 residues. The CDR3 DNA sequence: TGTGCCAGCTCACTGGCGGCGGGGGAGAACACTGAAGCTTTCTTT. It encodes CASSLAAGENTEAFF. Full variable domain (rest looked up from reference TRBV18 and TRBJ1-1): NAGVMQNPRHLVRRRGQEARLRCSPMKGHSHVYWYRQLPEEGLKFMVYLQKENIIDESGMPKERFSAEFPKEGPSILRIQQVVRGDSAAYFCASSLAAGENTEAFFGQGTRLTVV.

The genes are TRBV7-9 and TRBJ2-3; TRBD2 aligns across 8 bases. Germline values: CDR1 SEHNR, CDR2 FQNEAQ (reference sequence). The CDR3 runs 15 residues. V shed 5 bases, J shed 4 bases, and the junction held 8 bases outside the gene matches. The CDR3 sequence is CASSPPLREADTQYF. DNA for the CDR3: TGTGCCAGCAGCCCCCCCTTGCGGGAGGCAGATACGCAGTATTTT.